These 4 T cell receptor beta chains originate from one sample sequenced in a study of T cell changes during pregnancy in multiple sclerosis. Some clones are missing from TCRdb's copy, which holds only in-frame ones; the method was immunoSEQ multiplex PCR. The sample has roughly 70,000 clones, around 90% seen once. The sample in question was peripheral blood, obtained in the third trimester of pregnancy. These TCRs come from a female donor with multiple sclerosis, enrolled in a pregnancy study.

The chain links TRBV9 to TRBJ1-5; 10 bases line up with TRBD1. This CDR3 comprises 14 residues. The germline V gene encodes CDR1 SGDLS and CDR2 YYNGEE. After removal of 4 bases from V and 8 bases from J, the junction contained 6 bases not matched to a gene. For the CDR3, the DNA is TGTGCCAGCAGCCAGTGGGACAGGGGTGAGCCCCAGCATTTT. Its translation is CASSQWDRGEPQHF.

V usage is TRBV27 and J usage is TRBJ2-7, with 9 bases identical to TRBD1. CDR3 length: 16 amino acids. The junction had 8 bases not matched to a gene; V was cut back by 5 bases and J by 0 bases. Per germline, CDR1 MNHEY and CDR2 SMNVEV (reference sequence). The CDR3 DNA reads TGTGCCAGCAGTCCGGGACAGGGCGGTAACTCCTACGAGCAGTACTTC. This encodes CASSPGQGGNSYEQYF.

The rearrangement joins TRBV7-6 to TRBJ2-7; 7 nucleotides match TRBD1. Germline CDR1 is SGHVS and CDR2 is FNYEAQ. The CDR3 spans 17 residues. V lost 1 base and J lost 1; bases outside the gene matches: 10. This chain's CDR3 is CASSLEGAAAASYEQYF. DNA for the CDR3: TGTGCCAGCAGCTTAGAGGGGGCGGCGGCCGCATCCTACGAGCAGTACTTC.

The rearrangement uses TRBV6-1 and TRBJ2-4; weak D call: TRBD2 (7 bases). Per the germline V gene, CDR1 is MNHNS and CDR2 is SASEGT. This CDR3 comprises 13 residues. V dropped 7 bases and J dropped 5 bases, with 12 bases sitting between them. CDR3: CASKGGNENIQYF. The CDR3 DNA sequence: TGTGCCAGCAAGGGGGGGAATGAAAACATTCAGTACTTC.